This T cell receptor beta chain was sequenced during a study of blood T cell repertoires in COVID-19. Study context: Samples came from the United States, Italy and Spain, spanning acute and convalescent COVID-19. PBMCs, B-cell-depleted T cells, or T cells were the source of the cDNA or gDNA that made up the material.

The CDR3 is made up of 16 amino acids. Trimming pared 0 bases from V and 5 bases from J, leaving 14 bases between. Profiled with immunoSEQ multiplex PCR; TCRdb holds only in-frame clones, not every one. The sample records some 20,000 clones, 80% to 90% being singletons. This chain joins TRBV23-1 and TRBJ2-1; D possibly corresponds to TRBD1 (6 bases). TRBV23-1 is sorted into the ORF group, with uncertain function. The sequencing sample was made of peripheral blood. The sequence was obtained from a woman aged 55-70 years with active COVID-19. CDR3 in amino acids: CASSQSPRGDNNEQFF. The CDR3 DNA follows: TGCGCCAGCAGTCAATCCCCCAGGGGAGATAACAATGAGCAGTTCTTC.